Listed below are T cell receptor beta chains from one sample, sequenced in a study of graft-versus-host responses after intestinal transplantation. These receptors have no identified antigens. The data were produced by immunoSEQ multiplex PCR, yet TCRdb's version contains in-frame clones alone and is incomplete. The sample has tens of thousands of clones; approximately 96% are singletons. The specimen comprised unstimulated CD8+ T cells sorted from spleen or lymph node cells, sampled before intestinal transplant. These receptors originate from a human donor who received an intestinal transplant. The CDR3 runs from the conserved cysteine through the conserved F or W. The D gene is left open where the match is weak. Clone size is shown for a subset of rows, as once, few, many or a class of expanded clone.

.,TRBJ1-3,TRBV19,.,CASSSGPGNTIYF,TGTGCCAGCTCTTCGGGTCCTGGAAACACCATATATTTT
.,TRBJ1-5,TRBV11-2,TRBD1,CASSPTDREGQPQHF,TGTGCCAGCAGCCCGACCGACAGGGAGGGTCAGCCCCAGCATTTT
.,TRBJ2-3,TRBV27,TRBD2,CAIRSSGTTDTQYF,TGTGCCATACGGTCTAGCGGGACGACAGATACGCAGTATTTT
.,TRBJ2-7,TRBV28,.,CASAIRAWTSSYEQYF,TGTGCCAGCGCCATTCGGGCGTGGACGAGCTCCTACGAGCAGTACTTC
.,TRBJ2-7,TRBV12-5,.,CASGLVRGLGRSSYEQYF,TGTGCTAGTGGTTTGGTACGGGGGTTAGGACGGAGCTCCTACGAGCAGTACTTC
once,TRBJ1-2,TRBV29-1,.,CSVEARTNYGYTF,TGCAGCGTTGAAGCCCGAACTAACTATGGCTACACCTTC
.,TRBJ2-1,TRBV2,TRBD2,CASSEMGLVAGGDNEQFF,TGTGCCAGCAGTGAAATGGGATTGGTAGCGGGAGGAGACAATGAGCAGTTCTTC
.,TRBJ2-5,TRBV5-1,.,CASSPHGAVQETQYF,TGCGCCAGCAGCCCCCACGGGGCAGTACAAGAGACCCAGTACTTC
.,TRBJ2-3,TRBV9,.,CASSVGADTQYF,TGTGCCAGCAGCGTGGGGGCAGATACGCAGTATTTT
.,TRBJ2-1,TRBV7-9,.,CASSLEFGGLAVTYNEQFF,TGTGCCAGCAGCTTAGAGTTTGGGGGCCTAGCGGTAACCTACAATGAGCAGTTCTTC
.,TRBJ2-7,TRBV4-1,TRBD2,CASSLISGSYEQYF,TGCGCCAGCAGCCTTATTAGCGGGAGCTACGAGCAGTACTTC
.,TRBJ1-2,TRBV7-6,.,CASSPTSWQSNYGYTF,TGTGCCAGCAGCCCCACTTCTTGGCAGTCTAACTATGGCTACACCTTC
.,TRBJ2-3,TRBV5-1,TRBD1,CASSLGGTATDTQYF,TGCGCCAGCAGCTTGGGTGGGACAGCCACAGATACGCAGTATTTT
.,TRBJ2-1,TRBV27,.,CASSFWASSYNEQFF,TGTGCCAGCAGTTTCTGGGCGAGCTCCTACAATGAGCAGTTCTTC
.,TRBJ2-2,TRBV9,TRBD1,CASSVEVMDRGIDTGELFF,TGTGCCAGCAGCGTAGAAGTCATGGACAGGGGAATCGACACCGGGGAGCTGTTTTTT
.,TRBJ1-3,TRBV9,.,CASSVEGELFSGNTIYF,TGTGCCAGCAGCGTAGAAGGAGAGCTATTCTCTGGAAACACCATATATTTT